This entry lists 22 T cell receptor beta chains sequenced from one sample in a study of T cells expressing NK-cell markers. TCRdb reprocessed the 5' RACE reads and stores each CDR3 protein as one record, lacking DNA. In total, the table holds some 410,000 distinct CDR3 sequences. The sequenced sample was blood T cells: a sorted CD56 or NKG2C T cell subset, CD4+ or CD8+ T cells, or bulk PBMC T cells (not recorded which). The source of these receptors is a woman aged 18-70 years in good health.

The chain links TRBV11-2 to TRBJ2-1; TCRdb's D gene call, TRBD1, goes unchecked for lack of DNA. The CDR3 totals 21 residues. Germline V gene lookup returns CDR1 SGHAT and CDR2 FQNNGV. CDR3 residues: CASSPHHQRNSRRDTYNEQFF.

CDR3 loop: CASSWTGGSSNQPQHF. The V gene is TRBV7-9, the J gene TRBJ1-5; the D call from TCRdb, TRBD1, cannot be confirmed without DNA. The CDR3 totals 16 residues. Germline V lookup: CDR1 SEHNR, CDR2 FQNEAQ (reference sequence).

The V call is TRBV11-2, the J call TRBJ2-5; the D gene TCRdb calls, TRBD1, cannot be checked with no DNA. This CDR3 comprises 15 residues. In germline, CDR1 is SGHAT, CDR2 FQNNGV. The CDR3 here is CASSLGDRPQETQYF. Full variable domain (remainder filled in from reference TRBV11-2 and TRBJ2-5): EAGVAQSPRYKIIEKRQSVAFWCNPISGHATLYWYQQILGQGPKLLIQFQNNGVVDDSQLPKDRFSAERLKGVDSTLKIQPAKLEDSAVYLCASSLGDRPQETQYFGPGTRLLVL.

The V and J genes are TRBV12-3 or TRBV12-4 and TRBJ1-2. This CDR3 region has 13 residues. CDR3 region: CASSPGLPYGYTF.

This chain connects TRBV5-6 to TRBJ1-1. Germline CDR1 is SGHDT and CDR2 is YYEEEE. The length of the CDR3 is 16 residues. The chain's CDR3 is CASSLASGSGNTEAFF.

The gene calls are TRBV5-6 and TRBJ2-7; absent DNA, TCRdb's TRBD1 call cannot be checked. This CDR3 has 13 amino acids. CDR1 is SGHDT and CDR2 is YYEEEE in the germline V gene. The CDR3 is CASSLYRIYEQYF.

V and J are TRBV3-1 and TRBJ1-2; TCRdb outputs TRBD1, but without DNA this stays unchecked. CDR1 is LGHDT, CDR2 YNNKEL, per germline (reference sequence). The CDR3 totals 14 residues. The CDR3 reads CASSQDRQRYGYTF.

This clonotype is deemed large by its frequency. This rearrangement joins TRBV7-3 to TRBJ1-1. Germline V gene lookup returns CDR1 SGHTA and CDR2 FQGTGA. The length of the CDR3 is 13 residues. The CDR3 protein is CASSLGSPTEAFF.

V gene TRBV4-3 combines with J gene TRBJ1-5; TCRdb indicates TRBD1, and absent DNA this call remains unverified. The length of the CDR3 is 18 residues. Germline V CDR1 and CDR2: LGHNA, YSLEER. Here the CDR3 reads CASSPGTGRSYSNQPQHF.

CDR3 in amino acids: CASSRPGRNNQPQHF. V and J are TRBV6-2 or TRBV6-3 and TRBJ1-5; TCRdb picks TRBD1, but there is no DNA to check that call. The CDR3 consists of 15 residues. Germline V gene lookup returns CDR1 MNHEY and CDR2 SVGEGT.

The chain recombines TRBV29-1 with TRBJ2-3; TCRdb reports TRBD1, a call that lacks DNA to check it against. Germline lookup yields CDR1 SQVTM and CDR2 ANQGSEA. This CDR3 spans 13 amino acids. CDR3 protein: CSEPGQGTDTQYF.

The chain links TRBV20-1 to TRBJ2-4. Germline-derived CDR1 and CDR2 are DFQATT and SNEGSKA (reference sequence). The CDR3 extends over 14 amino acids. The CDR3 is CSAMPIAAKNIQYF.

The CDR3 reads CAWLRGAGPYNEQFF. The chain employs TRBV30 and TRBJ2-1; TCRdb reports TRBD1, a call that lacks DNA to check it against. The CDR3 contains 15 residues. Germline CDR1 reads GTSNPN; CDR2 reads SVGIG (reference sequence). Looking up the rest from reference TRBV30 and TRBJ2-1 gives the full variable domain: SQTIHQWPATLVQPVGSPLSLECTVEGTSNPNLYWYRQAAGRGLQLLFYSVGIGQISSEVPQNLSASRPQDRQFILSSKKLLLSDSGFYLCAWLRGAGPYNEQFFGPGTRLTVL.

The chain carries TRBV19 and TRBJ1-5; there is no DNA to check the TCRdb D call of TRBD1. The CDR3 is 17 amino acids. From germline, CDR1 is LNHDA and CDR2 SQIVND (reference sequence). The CDR3: CASSIGRVRSSNQPQHF. The variable domain in full, with the rest retrieved from reference TRBV19 and TRBJ1-5, is DGGITQSPKYLFRKEGQNVTLSCEQNLNHDAMYWYRQDPGQGLRLIYYSQIVNDFQKGDIAEGYSVSREKKESFPLTVTSAQKNPTAFYLCASSIGRVRSSNQPQHFGDGTRLSIL.

This chain connects TRBV10-3 to TRBJ2-5. Germline values: CDR1 ENHRY, CDR2 SYGVKD. CDR3 length: 12 residues. CDR3 loop: CAIGETGETQYF.

The rearrangement joins TRBV4-2 to TRBJ2-1; TCRdb proposes TRBD2, but this gene call is untestable without DNA. The germline gives CDR1 LGHNA, CDR2 YNFKEQ. This CDR3 contains 17 residues. The CDR3 spells CASSQGGSGSSYNEQFF.

This chain links TRBV14 with TRBJ2-1. The germline gives CDR1 SGHDN, CDR2 FVKESK. The CDR3 runs to 13 residues. This CDR3 reads CASSHQAYNEQFF.

The chain carries TRBV9 and TRBJ1-4. Germline loops: CDR1 SGDLS, CDR2 YYNGEE. The CDR3 is 14 residues long. CDR3 amino acids: CASSGAATNEKLFF.

This chain links TRBV19 with TRBJ1-5; TCRdb outputs TRBD1, but without DNA this stays unchecked. Germline V gene sequence: CDR1 LNHDA, CDR2 SQIVND (reference sequence). The CDR3 consists of 15 residues. The CDR3 reads CASTLGELGNQPQHF.

The V gene is TRBV4-3, the J gene TRBJ1-1; with no DNA, the TCRdb D assignment of TRBD1 cannot be verified. Germline-derived CDR1 and CDR2 are LGHNA and YSLEER. This CDR3 spans 15 amino acids. Here the CDR3 reads CASTPGQDTYTEAFF.

The V call is TRBV20-1, the J call TRBJ2-3; absent DNA, TCRdb's TRBD1 call cannot be checked. This CDR3 has 15 amino acids. Germline V gives CDR1 DFQATT, CDR2 SNEGSKA (reference sequence). The CDR3 protein is CSASARTVSTDTQYF.

The rearrangement links TRBV14 to TRBJ2-3; the TRBD2 assignment by TCRdb is unverifiable without DNA. The germline gives CDR1 SGHDN, CDR2 FVKESK. CDR3 size: 18 residues. This chain's CDR3 is CASSQVFGGLDLTDTQYF.